The clone carrying this TCR beta chain was counted only a few times. The antigen is undetermined. A second 7 to 11 cycle PCR used barcoded and J-beta primers. The template-switch adaptor was a 5' adaptor with 12 random nucleotides. It tagged each cDNA molecule. TCRdb redid the calling of the 5' RACE reads with MiXCR, one entry per CDR3 protein. The data hold some 860,000 distinct CDR3 sequences, with about 56% observed a single time. The data were taken from a study of blood T cells in healthy people across ages. Study findings and constraints: Any conclusive comparison of naive versus antigen-experienced cells was prevented by using unsorted PBMCs.

V was trimmed by 5 bases and J by 4 bases, leaving 14 bases between them. This CDR3 region has 14 residues. The chain carries TRBV12-3 or TRBV12-4 and TRBJ1-1; possible D gene TRBD1, 5 bases. The sequence derives from a man aged 35-49 years in good health. The sequenced sample consisted of blood. The CDR3 region has the DNA TGTGCCAGCAGTACCCATGGGGGGGTCACTGAAGCTTTCTTT. The encoded protein is CASSTHGGVTEAFF.